These 16 T cell receptor beta chains originate from one sample sequenced in a study of blood T cell repertoires in COVID-19. Sequencing used immunoSEQ multiplex PCR; TCRdb keeps in-frame clones, though not all of them. Here the sample spans some 300,000 clones, approximately 89% being singletons. The material sequenced was peripheral blood. All receptors derive from a woman younger than 45 who had recovered from COVID-19.

This chain links TRBV3-1 (or the pseudogene TRBV3-2) with TRBJ1-4; D unclear. In germline, CDR1 is LGHDT, CDR2 YNNKEL (reference sequence). The V end was cut by 7 bases, the J end by 8 bases, with 14 bases between. This CDR3 is built from 13 residues. The CDR3 is CASTSLGGEKLFF. The CDR3 nucleotides read TGTGCCAGCACGAGTTTGGGAGGGGAAAAACTGTTTTTT.

J is TRBJ1-1 and V is TRBV6-1; D gene uncertain. This CDR3 has 14 amino acids. CDR1 and CDR2 (germline): MNHNS, SASEGT. The V and J ends lost 2 bases and 6 bases respectively, with 13 bases between them. The CDR3 is CASSERPGFSEAFF. CDR3 DNA sequence: TGTGCCAGCAGTGAACGGCCGGGGTTCTCTGAAGCTTTCTTT.

A few counts support this clone. The rearrangement links TRBV11-3 to TRBJ2-3; TRBD1 might be the D (5 bases). Germline V gives CDR1 SGHNT, CDR2 YENEEA. V was cut by 5 bases and J by 8 bases, with 11 bases left in between. The CDR3 totals 12 residues. The CDR3 here is CASSTQGGTQYF. CDR3 nucleotide sequence: TGTGCCAGCAGCACCCAGGGTGGTACGCAGTATTTT.

The chain links TRBV5-6 to TRBJ1-1; 9 nucleotides match TRBD1. After removal of 2 bases from V and 4 bases from J, the junction contained 9 bases not matched to a gene. CDR3 length: 16 residues. CDR1 and CDR2 (germline): SGHDT, YYEEEE. CDR3 sequence: CASSFGDRVLGTEAFF. DNA of the CDR3: TGTGCCAGCAGCTTTGGGGACAGGGTGTTGGGCACTGAAGCTTTCTTT.

The gene calls are TRBV18 and TRBJ1-2, with D possibly TRBD1 on 5 matching bases. The germline gives CDR1 KGHSH, CDR2 LQKENI. The CDR3 length is 13 residues. The V gene lost 4 bases and the J gene lost 3 bases, with 9 bases spanning the gap. The CDR3 sequence is CASSQGTDYGYTF. The CDR3 region has the DNA TGTGCCAGCTCACAAGGGACTGACTATGGCTACACCTTC.

This rearrangement joins TRBV6-5 to TRBJ2-7; D is uncertain. This CDR3 has 15 residues. Germline-derived CDR1 and CDR2 are MNHEY and SVGAGI. The ends were cut back, 6 bases at V and 6 bases at J, with 21 bases in the middle. The CDR3 loop reads CASSAPTSTDFEQYF. CDR3 coding DNA: TGTGCCAGCAGCGCCCCGACTTCGACGGATTTCGAGCAGTACTTC.

The V gene is TRBV5-4, the J gene TRBJ2-7; TRBD1 is a possible D gene (5 bases). The V end was cut by 1 base, the J end by 5 bases, with 10 bases between. In germline, CDR1 is SGHNT, CDR2 YYREEE (reference sequence). The CDR3 covers 13 residues. The DNA of the CDR3 is TGTGCCAGCAGCTTGACAGGAAGCAACGAGCAGTACTTC. Amino acids: CASSLTGSNEQYF.

The chain joins TRBV2 to TRBJ2-1; TRBD1 matches at 8 bases. There are 14 residues in the CDR3. Per germline, CDR1 SNHLY and CDR2 FYNNEI. With V trimmed by 6 bases and J by 1 base, 2 bases remained unmatched. CDR3: CASSGDRSYNEQFF. CDR3 nucleotide sequence: TGTGCCAGCAGCGGGGACAGGTCCTACAATGAGCAGTTCTTC.

A single count supports this clone. The chain couples TRBV3-1 (or the pseudogene TRBV3-2) to TRBJ2-7; 8 bases line up with TRBD1. CDR3 length equals 17 residues. V shed 0 bases, J shed 5 bases, and the junction held 12 bases outside the gene matches. The germline V gene has CDR1 LGHDT and CDR2 YNNKEL (reference sequence). CDR3 coding DNA: TGTGCCAGCAGCCAAGAACCTCGATGGACAGGGCGCGACGAGCAGTACTTC. Residues: CASSQEPRWTGRDEQYF.

The V and J genes are TRBV9 and TRBJ2-3, with D possibly matching TRBD2 (6 bases). Germline loops: CDR1 SGDLS, CDR2 YYNGEE. Trimming left V 4 bases short and J 0 bases short, with 12 bases between. This CDR3 has 15 amino acids. The chain's CDR3 is CASSLGLTSTDTQYF. CDR3 sequence (DNA): TGTGCCAGCAGCCTCGGACTAACCAGCACAGATACGCAGTATTTT.

J is TRBJ2-7 and V is TRBV14; no clear D. The CDR3 contains 14 residues. Germline-derived CDR1 and CDR2 are SGHDN and FVKESK. V lost 1 base and J lost 2, with 9 bases in between. CDR3 amino acids: CASSQGPRTYEQYF. CDR3 nucleotides: TGTGCCAGCAGCCAAGGCCCCAGAACCTACGAGCAGTACTTC.

This sequence joins TRBV5-4 and TRBJ2-7; 8 nucleotides align to TRBD2. The ends lost 4 bases at V and 7 bases at J; junction bases unmatched: 7. CDR3 length equals 13 residues. CDR1 SGHNT and CDR2 YYREEE come from the germline V gene (reference sequence). CDR3 sequence (DNA): TGTGCCAGCAGCCTCGGGGGGGCGGGAGAGCAGTACTTC. It translates to CASSLGGAGEQYF.

There are a few counts of this clone. V gene TRBV14 combines with J gene TRBJ1-2; 8 bases fit TRBD1. The CDR3 is 14 amino acids. The germline CDR1 and CDR2 sequences are SGHDN and FVKESK. Unmatched junction bases numbered 7, after V lost 5 bases and J lost 5 bases. In nucleotides, the CDR3 is TGTGCCAGCAGCTTAGGACAGGGACGTTATGGCTACACCTTC. This encodes CASSLGQGRYGYTF.

This clone is a singleton in its sample. V is TRBV5-1 and J is TRBJ2-3, with unresolved D. The CDR3 is 14 amino acids. Per the germline V gene, CDR1 is SGHRS and CDR2 is YFSETQ. V lost 1 base, J lost 1 base, and 7 bases lay in between. The CDR3 sequence is CASSLTVGTDTQYF. Written as DNA, the CDR3 is TGCGCCAGCAGCTTGACGGTGGGCACAGATACGCAGTATTTT.

The sample holds a few counts of this clone. This chain connects TRBV21-1 to TRBJ1-2; TRBD1, as called in the table, went unchecked against the DNA. TRBV21-1 is reported as a pseudogene. This CDR3 comprises 20 residues. The CDR3 spells CASSKGFSGDRSIPNYGYTF. The CDR3 coding sequence is TGTGCCAGCAGCAAAGGATTCAGTGGGGACAGAAGTATTCCTAACTATGGCTACACCTTC.

In nucleotides, the CDR3 is TGTGCCAGCAGCTTAAGCCCCGCGGCGAACACTGAAGCTTTCTTT. Translating it yields CASSLSPAANTEAFF. This chain connects TRBV7-2 to TRBJ1-1; D gene ambiguous. The CDR3 contains 15 residues. Trimming cost V 2 bases and J 1 base, with 11 bases left between them. In germline, CDR1 is SGHTA, CDR2 FQGNSA. The full variable domain, with the rest looked up from reference TRBV7-2 and TRBJ1-1, is GAGVSQSPSNKVTEKGKDVELRCDPISGHTALYWYRQSLGQGLEFLIYFQGNSAPDKSGLPSDRFSAERTGGSVSTLTIQRTQQEDSAVYLCASSLSPAANTEAFFGQGTRLTVV.